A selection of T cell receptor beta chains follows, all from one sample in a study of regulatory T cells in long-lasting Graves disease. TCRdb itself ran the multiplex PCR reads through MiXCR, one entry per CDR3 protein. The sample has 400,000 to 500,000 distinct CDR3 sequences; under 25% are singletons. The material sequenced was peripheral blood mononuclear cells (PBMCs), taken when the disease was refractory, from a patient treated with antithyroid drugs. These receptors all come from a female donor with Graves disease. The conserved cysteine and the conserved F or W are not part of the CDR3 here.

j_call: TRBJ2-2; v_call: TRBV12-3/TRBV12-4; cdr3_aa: ASRVWDRGLLAGEGPNTGELF
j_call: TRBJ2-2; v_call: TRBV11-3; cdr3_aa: ASRSSWGPGTGELF
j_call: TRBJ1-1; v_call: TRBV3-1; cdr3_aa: ASSATGIGTEAF
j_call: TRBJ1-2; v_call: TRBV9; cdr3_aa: ASSEDRGHYGYT
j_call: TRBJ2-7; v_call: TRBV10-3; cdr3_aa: AISDLVPYEQY
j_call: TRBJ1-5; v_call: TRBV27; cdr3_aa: ASSLSRGLNQPQH
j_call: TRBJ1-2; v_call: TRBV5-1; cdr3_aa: ASRGSDSYGYT
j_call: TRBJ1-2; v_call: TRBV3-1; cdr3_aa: ASSPRSGYRDGYT
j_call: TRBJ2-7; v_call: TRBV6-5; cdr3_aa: ASSYGLHRAEQY
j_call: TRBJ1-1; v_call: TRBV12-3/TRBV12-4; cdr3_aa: ASSLEVGRGPTEAF
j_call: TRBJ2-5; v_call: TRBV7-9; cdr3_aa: ASSFGTGGIGTQY
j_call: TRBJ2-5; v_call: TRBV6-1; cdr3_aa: ASREETQY
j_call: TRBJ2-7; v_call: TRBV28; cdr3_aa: ASSFPGTGGFYEQY
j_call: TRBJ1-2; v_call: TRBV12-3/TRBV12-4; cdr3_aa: ASSRDSVHGYT
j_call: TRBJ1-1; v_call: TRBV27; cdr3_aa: ASRGQWDTEAF
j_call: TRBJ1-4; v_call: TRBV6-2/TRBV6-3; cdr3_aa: ASSYSRGLNEKLF
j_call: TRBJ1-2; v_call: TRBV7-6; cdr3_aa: ASSQAQDVHGYT
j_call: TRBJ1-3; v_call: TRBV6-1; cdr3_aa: ASSPRPPRTGSSGNTIY
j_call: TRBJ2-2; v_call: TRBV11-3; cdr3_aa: ASSSAGTTYTGELF
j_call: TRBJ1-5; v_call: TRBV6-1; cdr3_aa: ASSERPGTPSNQPQH
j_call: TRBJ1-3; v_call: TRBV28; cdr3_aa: ATHRELPSGNTIY
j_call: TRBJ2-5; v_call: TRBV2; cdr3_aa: ASSGGTSGRAGETQY
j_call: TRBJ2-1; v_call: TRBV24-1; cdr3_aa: ATSDEDEQF
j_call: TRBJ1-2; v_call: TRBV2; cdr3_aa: ASRLGRSYGYT